This T cell receptor (beta chain) is drawn from a study of identical twins. The germline V gene encodes CDR1 MNHNS and CDR2 SASEGT. The CDR3 consists of 15 residues. V lost 6 bases to trimming and J lost 2 bases, with 14 bases between them. Study-wide results and caveats: Fewer insertions marked abundant cord blood beta clonotypes; young adult naive trended weakly, memory not at all.

For this clonotype: What it binds is unknown.

In TCRdb, the 5' RACE reads were re-called with MiXCR into one record per CDR3 protein. This sample has fewer than 500,000 distinct CDR3 sequences, with around 24% found just once. The same sample was also studied in work on T cells expressing NK-cell markers.

The V call is TRBV6-1, the J call TRBJ2-1; D is possibly TRBD2 (7 bases). Sequencing used CD4+ T cells sorted from blood. The TCR comes from a woman younger than 35 in good health. The DNA for the CDR3 is TGTGCCAGCAGGAATGGGAGGGGGGCCTACAATGAGCAGTTCTTC. This codes for CASRNGRGAYNEQFF.